These 22 T cell receptor beta chains came from one sample sequenced in a study of cytomegalovirus exposure and HLA in healthy donors (dated by TCRdb to 2017 to 2019). The library relied on the immunoSEQ multiplex PCR assay. For the multiplex PCR, a mixture combining 60 forward primers for TCR Vbeta segments and 13 reverse primers for TCR Jbeta segments was used. TCRdb obtained this table from immuneACCESS and retained in-frame rearrangements with V and J assigned. These tables miss some clones; where compared with another copy, unresolved V genes account for less than half of the shortfall, and the remainder is unexplained. The sample data list fewer than 200,000 clones, and about two thirds of these were observed just once. Approximately 2.5% of the sample is taken by the ten largest. The specimen was PBMCs. The source of these receptors is a woman in her thirties in good health and CMV-seronegative.

CDR3 protein: CASSQRTSGYYNEQFF. CDR3 sequence (DNA): TGCGCCAGCAGCCAAAGGACTAGCGGGTATTACAATGAGCAGTTCTTC. V gene TRBV4-1 combines with J gene TRBJ2-1; 11 bases align to TRBD2. Germline CDR1 is MGHRA and CDR2 is YSYEKL. The CDR3 loop spans 16 amino acids. With 2 bases clipped from V and 4 bases from J, the junction kept 4 bases outside the gene matches.

The chain has TRBV6-5 and TRBJ1-5; no reliable D call. V was shortened by 0 bases and J by 5 bases, with 8 bases between the two germline ends. CDR1 is MNHEY, CDR2 SVGAGI, per germline. The CDR3 is 14 residues long. CDR3 bases: TGTGCCAGCAGTTACTCCAGTGGCCATCAGCCCCAGCATTTT. Its protein product is CASSYSSGHQPQHF.

This clone was detected a few times. The chain has TRBV5-4 and TRBJ1-2; 8 bases map to TRBD1. CDR1 SGHNT and CDR2 YYREEE come from the germline V gene (reference sequence). This CDR3 is built from 13 residues. V lost 3 bases and J lost 3; bases outside the gene matches: 1. Written as DNA, the CDR3 is TGTGCCAGCAGCTCACAGGGGGACTATGGCTACACCTTC. It is translated as CASSSQGDYGYTF.

The V gene is TRBV19, the J gene TRBJ2-1; a weak D match, TRBD2 (5 bases). This CDR3 comprises 14 residues. V was clipped by 8 bases and J by 7 bases, with 18 bases between them. Germline CDR1 and CDR2: LNHDA and SQIVND (reference sequence). The CDR3 region has the DNA TGTGCCAGTGGCTATGGAAGGACTGGTAATGAGCAGTTCTTC. This encodes CASGYGRTGNEQFF.

V and J are TRBV7-2 and TRBJ1-1; 7 bases align to TRBD1. The junction had 3 bases not matched to a gene; V was cut back by 0 bases and J by 8 bases. The CDR3 sequence is 13 residues long. Germline CDR1 SGHTA, CDR2 FQGNSA. The CDR3 here is CASSLARDREAFF. CDR3 sequence (DNA): TGTGCCAGCAGCTTAGCGCGGGACAGAGAAGCTTTCTTT.

The chain joins TRBV5-1 to TRBJ2-4, with 8 bases lining up with TRBD2. CDR3 length: 17 residues. Losses at the gene ends were 4 bases for V and 7 bases for J; bases not matched to a gene: 16. CDR1 and CDR2 from the germline V gene are SGHRS and YFSETQ. The CDR3 spells CASSKDDLAGLRNIQYF. In DNA form, the CDR3 reads TGCGCCAGCAGCAAAGACGATCTAGCGGGCCTAAGGAACATTCAGTACTTC.

The V call is TRBV28, the J call TRBJ1-1, with 11 bases matching TRBD1. V was clipped by 3 bases and J by 2 bases; unmatched bases: 8. Germline V gene lookup returns CDR1 MDHEN and CDR2 SYDVKM. The CDR3 runs to 17 residues. The CDR3: CASSFHAGTGGNTEAFF. The CDR3 coding sequence is TGTGCCAGCAGTTTCCACGCCGGGACAGGGGGAAACACTGAAGCTTTCTTT.

V and J are TRBV28 and TRBJ2-7, with 8 bases fitting TRBD1. The V and J ends lost 5 bases and 2 bases, in that order; junction bases with no gene match: 8. There are 15 residues in the CDR3. Looked up from germline, CDR1 is MDHEN and CDR2 is SYDVKM. The CDR3 sequence is CASSQPGQETYEQYF. DNA of the CDR3: TGTGCCAGCAGTCAACCGGGACAGGAGACCTACGAGCAGTACTTC.

This chain joins TRBV14 and TRBJ1-4; 7 positions match TRBD1. Per the germline V gene, CDR1 is SGHDN and CDR2 is FVKESK. Trimming at V came to 4 bases and at J to 5 bases, leaving 4 bases not matched to a gene. The CDR3 length is 14 residues. CDR3 DNA sequence: TGTGCCAGCAGCCGAACGACAGGGAATGAAAAACTGTTTTTT. Translation gives CASSRTTGNEKLFF.

The chain employs TRBV18 and TRBJ2-5, with TRBD1 matching over 8 bases. Germline V lookup: CDR1 KGHSH, CDR2 LQKENI. The CDR3 has 15 residues. J lost 5 bases, V lost 4 bases, and 9 bases had no gene match. The CDR3 spells CASSRVGQGGETQYF. The CDR3 DNA reads as TGTGCCAGCTCACGAGTCGGACAGGGCGGGGAGACCCAGTACTTC.

This clone has a handful of counts. The CDR3 here is CASSFRGQVRSNEKLFF. The CDR3 DNA is TGTGCCAGCAGCTTTCGGGGACAGGTCCGATCGAATGAAAAACTGTTTTTT. The chain has TRBV5-5 and TRBJ1-4, with TRBD1 matching over 8 bases. Trimming at V came to 2 bases and at J to 5 bases, leaving 11 bases not matched to a gene. The CDR3 length is 17 residues. Germline loops: CDR1 SGHKS, CDR2 YYEKEE (reference sequence).

This chain links TRBV29-1 with TRBJ1-1; 7 nucleotides match TRBD1. Germline V lookup: CDR1 SQVTM, CDR2 ANQGSEA. J was trimmed by 1 base and V by 7 bases; bases with no gene match: 3. This CDR3 region has 12 residues. The CDR3 sequence: CSAGTENTEAFF. CDR3 DNA sequence: TGCAGCGCGGGGACAGAGAACACTGAAGCTTTCTTT.

V usage is TRBV16 and J usage is TRBJ1-1; 7 bases match TRBD1. The CDR3 loop spans 13 amino acids. Germline trimming cut 5 bases from V and 8 bases from J; bases unmatched to any gene: 8. Germline assignment: CDR1 KGHSY and CDR2 FQNENV. CDR3 region: CASSFRRDSEAFF. For the CDR3, the DNA is TGTGCCAGCAGCTTCCGAAGGGACAGCGAAGCTTTCTTT.

On this clone itself: At one end the junction does not follow the germline gene, possibly because of a read error. CDR3: CASSSGLAGGSLETQYF. CDR3 bases: TGTGCTAGCAGCTCCGGACTAGCGGGAGGCTCTTTGGAGACCCAGTACTTC. The V and J genes are TRBV7-7 and TRBJ2-5; 14 nucleotides match TRBD2. There are 17 residues in the CDR3. Per germline, CDR1 SSHAT and CDR2 FNYEAQ (reference sequence).

The V call is TRBV27, the J call TRBJ2-2; a possible D gene is TRBD1 (6 bases). Germline V gives CDR1 MNHEY, CDR2 SMNVEV (reference sequence). This CDR3 spans 15 amino acids. The V and J ends lost 5 bases and 4 bases respectively, with 14 bases between them. DNA of the CDR3: TGTGCCAGCAGTCCGGACAGTCGTAGCACCGGGGAGCTGTTTTTT. Its protein is CASSPDSRSTGELFF.

This clone was counted only a few times. The V call is TRBV28, the J call TRBJ2-5, with D possibly being TRBD2 (6 bases). This CDR3 region has 14 residues. Germline loops: CDR1 MDHEN, CDR2 SYDVKM. Trimming left V 6 bases short and J 5 bases short, with 16 bases between. The CDR3 nucleotides are TGTGCCAGCAGATACCCGGGAGCCGGGGAGACCCAGTACTTC. The encoded protein is CASRYPGAGETQYF.

The CDR3 DNA is TGCAGCGTTTTATATAGCACAGATACGCAGTATTTT. Translation gives CSVLYSTDTQYF. V and J are TRBV29-1 and TRBJ2-3, with unresolved D. Deletions cut 5 bases from V and 0 bases from J, with 6 bases between. In germline, CDR1 is SQVTM, CDR2 ANQGSEA. The CDR3 is 12 amino acids.

The genes are TRBV5-1 and TRBJ1-1, with D unresolved. This CDR3 spans 14 amino acids. V lost 2 bases, J lost 1 base, and 9 bases lay in between. In germline, CDR1 is SGHRS, CDR2 YFSETQ. CDR3 DNA: TGCGCCAGCAGCTTCGGAGATCGGAACACTGAAGCTTTCTTT. It translates to CASSFGDRNTEAFF.

This sequence joins TRBV29-1 and TRBJ2-7; a weak D match, TRBD2 (6 bases). This CDR3 has 13 residues. Between the trimmed V and J ends, which lost 7 bases and 1 base, there was a span of 14 bases. The germline V gene encodes CDR1 SQVTM and CDR2 ANQGSEA. Here the CDR3 reads CSGSDYGSYEQYF. Here the CDR3 DNA reads TGCAGCGGATCGGACTACGGATCCTACGAGCAGTACTTC.

The genes are TRBV9 and TRBJ2-3; a possible D gene is TRBD1 (6 bases). Germline V gene sequence: CDR1 SGDLS, CDR2 YYNGEE. Trimming removed 2 bases at V and 6 bases at J, with 10 bases between. CDR3 length: 13 amino acids. The CDR3 DNA is TGTGCCAGCAGCGTCAGGGGTGGCGATACGCAGTATTTT. Translated, it gives CASSVRGGDTQYF.

This chain uses TRBV7-2 with TRBJ1-5, with D hard to call. V was clipped by 1 base and J by 8 bases, with 9 bases between them. The CDR3 has 13 amino acids. Germline CDR1 and CDR2: SGHTA and FQGNSA. The CDR3 loop reads CASSLVFAEPQHF. The CDR3 nucleotides are TGTGCCAGCAGCTTAGTTTTTGCGGAGCCCCAGCATTTT.

The genes are TRBV6-1 and TRBJ2-7; 9 bases are shared with TRBD2. Germline CDR1 reads MNHNS; CDR2 reads SASEGT. Trimming at V came to 11 bases and at J to 3 bases, leaving 11 bases not matched to a gene. This CDR3 comprises 14 residues. Here the CDR3 reads CAVKEASGIYEQYF. CDR3 sequence (DNA): TGTGCCGTCAAGGAGGCTAGCGGGATCTACGAGCAGTACTTC.